The clone carrying this TCR beta chain occurred a few times. Its antigen is unknown. A read error may produce the germline difference seen at one junction end. The germline CDR1 and CDR2 sequences are DFQATT and SNEGSKA (reference sequence). The CDR3 contains 17 residues. This sample is drawn from a study of CD8 T cells in ankylosing spondylitis. Overall study results and limits: Researchers reportedly found disease-linked clones significantly enriched in matched ankylosing spondylitis synovial fluid. CD8+ by phenotype, disease-linked clones were relatively rare in peripheral blood.

Using its own MiXCR run on the 5' RACE reads, TCRdb lists one record per CDR3 protein. The sample contains 200,000 or so distinct CDR3 sequences, roughly 25% of which appear only once. The clonotype comes from a male donor with ankylosing spondylitis or in good health (not recorded which). The J gene is TRBJ2-1, the V gene TRBV20-1; tentatively, D is TRBD1 (7 bases). Sequencing input: blood, either unsorted or a sorted T cell fraction (not recorded which). The CDR3 DNA sequence: TGCTGTGCTAGATCCCAGGGGGGAAGCGTCCCCTACAATGAGCAGTTCTTC. Translating gives CCARSQGGSVPYNEQFF.